The T cell receptor (beta chain) under discussion was sequenced for a study of blood T cell repertoires in COVID-19. Whole-study context: From T cells, B-cell-depleted T cells, or PBMCs came the material, which was cDNA or gDNA.

Study processing details: From reference gene primer amplification, estimates of nucleated cell counts were derived. The table came from immunoSEQ multiplex PCR; TCRdb's copy has only in-frame clones and leaves some out. The D gene and trimming were derived from the DNA, and the V and J assignments and clone size from that table. The sample shows about 280,000 clones, approximately 86% of them seen only once. The CDR3 is made up of 14 amino acids. Trimming took 2 bases from V and 3 from J; bases not matched to a gene: 1. In germline, CDR1 is MNHEY, CDR2 SVGEGT. The specimen sequenced was peripheral blood. This receptor was identified in a young woman who had recovered from COVID-19. The V gene is TRBV6-2 or TRBV6-3, the J gene TRBJ2-1, with 7 bases identical to TRBD2. In DNA form, the CDR3 reads TGTGCCAGCAGTTACGGCGGGAGCTACAATGAGCAGTTCTTC. Its protein is CASSYGGSYNEQFF.